This TCR beta chain was identified in a study of T cells in Graves' hyperthyroidism and ophthalmopathy. On the study more broadly: Peripheral blood specimens were obtained at initial diagnosis, prior to any treatment.

This clonotype was seen at least ten times. Amplified TCR beta CDR3 regions came from RNA transcripts. A set of HTBI primers served as the primers for a first-round RT-PCR of the TCR CDR3. Via MiXCR, TCRdb re-called the multiplex PCR reads, giving one row per CDR3 protein. The sample has about 270,000 distinct CDR3 sequences, over 20% seen once. Trimming removed 0 bases at V and 0 bases at J, with 9 bases between. The CDR3 covers 15 residues. CDR1 is MNHEY, CDR2 SVGAGI, per germline. The rearrangement joins TRBV6-5 to TRBJ2-7; D gene unclear. The clonotype comes from a man aged 25 to 40 with Graves' ophthalmopathy. Sequencing was carried out using blood. CDR3 sequence (DNA): TGTGCCAGCAGTTACTCGGCCTTTAGCTCCTACGAGCAGTACTTC. Encoded protein: CASSYSAFSSYEQYF.